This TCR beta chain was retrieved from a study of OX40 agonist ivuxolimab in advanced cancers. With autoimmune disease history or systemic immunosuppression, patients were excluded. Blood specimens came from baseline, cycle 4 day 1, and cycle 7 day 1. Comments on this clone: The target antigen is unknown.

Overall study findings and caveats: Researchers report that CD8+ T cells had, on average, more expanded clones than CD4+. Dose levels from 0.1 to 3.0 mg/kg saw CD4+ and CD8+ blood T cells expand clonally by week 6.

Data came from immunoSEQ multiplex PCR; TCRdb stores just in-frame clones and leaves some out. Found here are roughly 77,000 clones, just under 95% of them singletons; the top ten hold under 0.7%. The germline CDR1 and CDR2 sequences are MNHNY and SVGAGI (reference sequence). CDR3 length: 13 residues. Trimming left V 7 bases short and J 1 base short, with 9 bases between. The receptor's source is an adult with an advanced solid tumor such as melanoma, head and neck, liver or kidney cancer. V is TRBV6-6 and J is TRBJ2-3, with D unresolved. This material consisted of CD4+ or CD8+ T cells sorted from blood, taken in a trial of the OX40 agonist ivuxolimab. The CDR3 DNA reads TGTGCCAGCACCCGGCAGGGCACAGATACGCAGTATTTT. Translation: CASTRQGTDTQYF.